The sequence of this T cell receptor (beta chain) was determined in a study of metastatic and nonmetastatic thyroid tumors. General study points: TCR beta diversity was reportedly significantly higher in malignant thyroid tumors than benign nodules, in blood and tumor.

Thyroid surgery was performed in patients who had received no treatment beforehand. The CDR3 covers 15 residues. Per germline, CDR1 LNHDA and CDR2 SQIVND (reference sequence). Losses at the gene ends were 1 base for V and 4 bases for J; bases not matched to a gene: 6. TCRdb used MiXCR to call clones anew from the PCR reads. The sample contains under 20,000 clones, under 30% of which appear only once. This clone was counted ten times or more. Its specificity is unknown. The TCR was taken from a male donor with papillary thyroid cancer or a benign thyroid nodule (not recorded which). Some clones in this sample may be carry-over from other donors' samples. This sequence joins TRBV19 and TRBJ1-2, with 7 positions matching TRBD1. The sequenced material came from tumor tissue. The DNA of the CDR3 is TGTGCCAGTAGTATAGGACAGGGAAAACTCTATGGCTACACCTTC. Its protein product is CASSIGQGKLYGYTF.